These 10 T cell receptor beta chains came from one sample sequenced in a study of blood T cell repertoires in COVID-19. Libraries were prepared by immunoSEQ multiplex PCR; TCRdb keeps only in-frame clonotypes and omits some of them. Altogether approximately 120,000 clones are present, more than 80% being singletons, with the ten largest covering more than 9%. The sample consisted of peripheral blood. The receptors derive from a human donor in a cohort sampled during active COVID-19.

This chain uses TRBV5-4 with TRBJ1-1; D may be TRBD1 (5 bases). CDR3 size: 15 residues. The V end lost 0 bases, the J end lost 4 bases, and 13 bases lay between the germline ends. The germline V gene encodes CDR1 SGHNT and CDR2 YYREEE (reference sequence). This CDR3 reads CASSLAGTRGTEAFF. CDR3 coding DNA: TGTGCCAGCAGCTTGGCAGGGACTCGGGGCACTGAAGCTTTCTTT.

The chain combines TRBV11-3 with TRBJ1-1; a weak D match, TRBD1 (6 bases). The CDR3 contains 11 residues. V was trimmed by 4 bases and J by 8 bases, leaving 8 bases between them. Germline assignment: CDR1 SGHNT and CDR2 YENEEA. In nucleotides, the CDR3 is TGTGCCAGCAGCTGGGGGCTGGAAGCTTTCTTT. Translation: CASSWGLEAFF.

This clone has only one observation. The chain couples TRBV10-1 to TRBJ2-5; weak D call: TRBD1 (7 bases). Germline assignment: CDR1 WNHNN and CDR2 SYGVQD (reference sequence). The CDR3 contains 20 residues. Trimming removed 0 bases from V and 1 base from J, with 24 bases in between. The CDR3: CASSESSPGGAAGSQETQYF. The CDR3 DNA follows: TGCGCCAGCAGTGAGTCGAGTCCAGGGGGAGCGGCGGGGTCCCAAGAGACCCAGTACTTC.

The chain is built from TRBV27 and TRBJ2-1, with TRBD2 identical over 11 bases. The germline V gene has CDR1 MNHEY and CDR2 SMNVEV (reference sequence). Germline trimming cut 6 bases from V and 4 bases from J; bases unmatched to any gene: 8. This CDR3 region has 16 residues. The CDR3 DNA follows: TGTGCCAGCAGGAAAACCGGGACTAGCGGTTACAATGAGCAGTTCTTC. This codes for CASRKTGTSGYNEQFF.

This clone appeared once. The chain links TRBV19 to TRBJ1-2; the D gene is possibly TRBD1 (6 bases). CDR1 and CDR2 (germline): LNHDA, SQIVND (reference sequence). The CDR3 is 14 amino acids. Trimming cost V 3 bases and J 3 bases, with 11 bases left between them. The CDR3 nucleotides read TGTGCCAGTAGTATTGGACAGACCTACTATGGCTACACCTTC. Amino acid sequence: CASSIGQTYYGYTF.

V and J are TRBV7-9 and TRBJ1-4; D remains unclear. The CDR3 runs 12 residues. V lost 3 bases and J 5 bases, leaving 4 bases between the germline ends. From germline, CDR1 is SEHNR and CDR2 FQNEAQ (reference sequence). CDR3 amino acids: CASSFLNEKLFF. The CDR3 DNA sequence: TGTGCCAGCAGCTTCTTAAATGAAAAACTGTTTTTT.

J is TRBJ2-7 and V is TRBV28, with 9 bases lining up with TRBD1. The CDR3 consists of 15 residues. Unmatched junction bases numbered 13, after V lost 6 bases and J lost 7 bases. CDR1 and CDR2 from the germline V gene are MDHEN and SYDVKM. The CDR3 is CASSSSGTGKREQYF. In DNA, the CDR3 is TGTGCCAGCAGCTCCTCCGGGACAGGGAAACGGGAGCAGTACTTC. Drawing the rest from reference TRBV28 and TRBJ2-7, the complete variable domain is DVKVTQSSRYLVKRTGEKVFLECVQDMDHENMFWYRQDPGLGLRLIYFSYDVKMKEKGDIPEGYSVSREKKERFSLILESASTNQTSMYLCASSSSGTGKREQYFGPGTRLTVT.

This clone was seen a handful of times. The CDR3 region is CASSLGLAGGTDTQYF. The CDR3 DNA reads TGTGCCAGCAGCCTGGGACTAGCGGGGGGCACAGATACGCAGTATTTT. V and J are TRBV11-3 and TRBJ2-3; 14 bases are shared with TRBD2. CDR1 is SGHNT, CDR2 YENEEA, per germline. This CDR3 is 16 amino acids long. The junction had 2 bases not matched to a gene; V was cut back by 5 bases and J by 1 base.

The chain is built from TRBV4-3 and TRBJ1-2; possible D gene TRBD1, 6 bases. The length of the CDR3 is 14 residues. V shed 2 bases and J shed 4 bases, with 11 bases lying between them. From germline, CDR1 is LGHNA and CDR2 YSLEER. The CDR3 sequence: CASSQQQGGYGYTF. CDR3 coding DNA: TGCGCCAGCAGCCAACAACAGGGTGGCTATGGCTACACCTTC.

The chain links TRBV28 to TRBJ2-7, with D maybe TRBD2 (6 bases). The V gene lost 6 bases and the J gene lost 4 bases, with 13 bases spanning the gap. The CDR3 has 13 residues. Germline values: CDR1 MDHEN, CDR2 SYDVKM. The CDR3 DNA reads TGTGCCAGCAGGACGGGCCGGGGGTACGAGCAGTACTTC. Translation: CASRTGRGYEQYF.